Following are 25 T cell receptor beta chains from one sample sequenced in a study of T cells after somatic rescue of genetic block. This table comes from immunoSEQ multiplex PCR, and its TCRdb copy is limited to in-frame clones, with some not included. The sample has fewer than 150,000 clones, 85% to 95% seen once. The sample comprised peripheral blood mononuclear cells (PBMCs). The receptors were gathered from a woman aged 18-29 years.

This clone appeared a single time. V usage is TRBV4-3 and J usage is TRBJ1-2; D call uncertain. CDR3 length equals 15 residues. Germline CDR1 LGHNA, CDR2 YSLEER. The germline V and J ends were trimmed by 3 bases and 7 bases, with 18 bases remaining between them. CDR3 coding DNA: TGCGCCAGCAGCCATGGTACTGGGTCACACGGTGGCTACACCTTC. This gives the protein CASSHGTGSHGGYTF.

The rearrangement links TRBV14 to TRBJ2-5; 7 nucleotides line up with TRBD1. The germline V gene encodes CDR1 SGHDN and CDR2 FVKESK. V gave up 2 bases and J gave up 5 bases; unmatched junction bases: 5. The CDR3 spans 14 residues. The CDR3 DNA follows: TGTGCCAGCAGCCAAAGGGGGCCCGGGGAGACCCAGTACTTC. It encodes CASSQRGPGETQYF.

This clone has more than one count but fewer than ten. CDR3 residues: CAWSVSIGIGAFF. The CDR3, as DNA: TGTGCCTGGAGTGTAAGTATTGGGATTGGCGCTTTCTTT. This chain connects TRBV30 to TRBJ1-1, with D unresolved. V gave up 0 bases and J gave up 11 bases, with 16 bases separating them. Germline values: CDR1 GTSNPN, CDR2 SVGIG (reference sequence). This CDR3 region has 13 residues.

The chain combines TRBV19 with TRBJ2-5; the D gene is possibly TRBD2 (6 bases). Between the trimmed V and J ends, which lost 3 bases and 4 bases, there was a span of 9 bases. Per germline, CDR1 LNHDA and CDR2 SQIVND (reference sequence). The length of the CDR3 is 13 residues. CDR3 in amino acids: CASSIAGRETQYF. The DNA of the CDR3 is TGTGCCAGTAGTATTGCGGGGAGAGAGACCCAGTACTTC.

The rearrangement uses TRBV6-5 and TRBJ1-3; D remains unclear. Germline CDR1 MNHEY, CDR2 SVGAGI. V lost 0 bases and J 0 bases, leaving 6 bases between the germline ends. The CDR3 spans 15 residues. The CDR3 nucleotides are TGTGCCAGCAGTTACTCAGGGCCCTCTGGAAACACCATATATTTT. Translation: CASSYSGPSGNTIYF.

The genes are TRBV7-3 and TRBJ2-1; 10 nucleotides line up with TRBD2. Germline CDR1 and CDR2: SGHTA and FQGTGA. The CDR3 has 15 residues. The J segment lost 4 bases and the V segment lost 4 bases, leaving 4 bases of the junction unmatched. The CDR3 DNA sequence: TGTGCCAGCAGCTCTAGCGGGGGACCATACAATGAGCAGTTCTTC. This sequence encodes CASSSSGGPYNEQFF.

The genes are TRBV29-1 and TRBJ1-2, with unresolved D. CDR3 length: 13 residues. Per the germline V gene, CDR1 is SQVTM and CDR2 is ANQGSEA. V lost 6 bases and J 10 bases, leaving 21 bases between the germline ends. DNA for the CDR3: TGCAGCGTCCACGATGGGTTGCCCAGTGACTACACCTTC. This encodes CSVHDGLPSDYTF.

This clone was detected once. The chain is built from TRBV7-2 and TRBJ2-7; 8 nucleotides match TRBD2. Germline V gene data show CDR1 as SGHTA and CDR2 as FQGNSA. The ends lost 4 bases at V and 5 bases at J; junction bases unmatched: 10. The CDR3 spans 15 residues. CDR3 in amino acids: CASSSTGGARHEQYF. CDR3 nucleotides: TGTGCCAGCAGCTCGACCGGGGGGGCCAGACACGAGCAGTACTTC.

The rearrangement links TRBV13 to TRBJ2-7; TRBD2 might be the D (5 bases). Trimming took 0 bases from V and 5 from J, leaving 8 bases between them. Germline V CDR1 and CDR2: PRHDT, FYEKMQ (reference sequence). The CDR3 is made up of 13 amino acids. CDR3 bases: TGTGCCAGCAGCTTAGGGGGAGACCACGAGCAGTACTTC. Its translation is CASSLGGDHEQYF.

The V call is TRBV6-5, the J call TRBJ2-7; TRBD1 is a possible D gene (6 bases). V lost 2 bases, J lost 5 bases, and 13 bases lay in between. Looked up from germline, CDR1 is MNHEY and CDR2 is SVGAGI. The CDR3 runs to 14 residues. CDR3 amino acids: CASSYLTGIHEQYF. CDR3 nucleotides: TGTGCCAGCAGTTACCTCACAGGGATTCACGAGCAGTACTTC.

DNA of the CDR3: TGCGCCAGCAGCGGTGAGGGAAAACAGCCCCAGCATTTT. Translating gives CASSGEGKQPQHF. This chain uses TRBV4-1 with TRBJ1-5; D remains ambiguous. Per the germline V gene, CDR1 is MGHRA and CDR2 is YSYEKL. Trimming pared 5 bases from V and 7 bases from J, leaving 12 bases between. The CDR3 is made up of 13 amino acids.

The chain couples TRBV6-6 to TRBJ1-2; 11 bases match TRBD1. This CDR3 contains 14 residues. Germline CDR1 reads MNHNY; CDR2 reads SVGAGI (reference sequence). The ends lost 5 bases at V and 5 bases at J; junction bases unmatched: 4. The CDR3 reads CASSAGQGVYGYTF. CDR3 in DNA: TGTGCCAGCAGTGCGGGACAGGGGGTTTATGGCTACACCTTC.

The chain has TRBV2 and TRBJ1-6; weak D call: TRBD1 (5 bases). This CDR3 has 15 residues. Germline V lookup: CDR1 SNHLY, CDR2 FYNNEI. V was shortened by 7 bases and J by 1 base, with 11 bases between the two germline ends. This CDR3 is CASKAGRSYNSPLHF. CDR3 sequence (DNA): TGTGCCAGCAAGGCAGGGCGGTCCTATAATTCACCCCTCCACTTT.

This clone was recorded once. The CDR3 reads CASSLPGGRDEQYF. In DNA, the CDR3 is TGTGCCAGCAGCTTACCGGGGGGGCGCGACGAGCAGTACTTC. This chain links TRBV5-5 with TRBJ2-7; 8 positions match TRBD2. V gave up 2 bases and J gave up 5 bases; unmatched junction bases: 6. Germline V gene data show CDR1 as SGHKS and CDR2 as YYEKEE (reference sequence). CDR3 length equals 14 residues.

The gene calls are TRBV7-2 and TRBJ1-3; 10 nucleotides match TRBD1. V gave up 3 bases and J gave up 4 bases; unmatched junction bases: 3. This CDR3 region has 15 residues. Per the germline V gene, CDR1 is SGHTA and CDR2 is FQGNSA. CDR3 protein: CASSLGQGNGNTIYF. The CDR3 DNA reads TGTGCCAGCAGCTTGGGACAGGGGAACGGAAACACCATATATTTT.

V is TRBV5-4 and J is TRBJ2-7; 7 bases match TRBD1. Germline-derived CDR1 and CDR2 are SGHNT and YYREEE (reference sequence). The junction had 8 bases not matched to a gene; V was cut back by 4 bases and J by 4 bases. CDR3 size: 14 residues. The CDR3 here is CASSPRDSDYEQYF. The CDR3 DNA reads TGTGCCAGCAGCCCCCGGGACAGCGATTACGAGCAGTACTTC.

This rearrangement joins TRBV4-1 to TRBJ2-7, with D perhaps TRBD1 or TRBD2 (5 bases each). CDR3 length: 14 amino acids. The V gene lost 0 bases and the J gene lost 6 bases, with 12 bases spanning the gap. Germline V CDR1 and CDR2: MGHRA, YSYEKL. DNA of the CDR3: TGCGCCAGCAGCCAAGAATCCGGGACGGCCGAGCAGTACTTC. Amino acids: CASSQESGTAEQYF.

Written as DNA, the CDR3 is TGTGCCAGCAGTTCTGGAGGGAGCTCCTACGAGCAGTACTTC. Its protein product is CASSSGGSSYEQYF. This rearrangement joins TRBV28 to TRBJ2-7; TRBD2 might be the D (6 bases). This CDR3 has 14 residues. The V end was cut by 4 bases, the J end by 0 bases, with 10 bases between. Looked up from germline, CDR1 is MDHEN and CDR2 is SYDVKM.

J is TRBJ2-7 and V is TRBV21-1; TRBD1 reflects the table's D call only, with no check against the DNA. TRBV21-1 is recorded as a pseudogene. There are 16 residues in the CDR3. CDR3 sequence (DNA): TGTGCCAGCAGTAGCAAAGGTATCAGGGGATCCTACGAGCAGTACTTC. Encoded protein: CASSSKGIRGSYEQYF.

There are a few counts of this clone. V and J are TRBV9 and TRBJ1-1, with D uncertain. The V and J ends lost 0 bases and 2 bases respectively, with 8 bases between them. This CDR3 comprises 14 residues. Germline V lookup: CDR1 SGDLS, CDR2 YYNGEE. The CDR3 loop reads CASSVGPLNTEAFF. CDR3 DNA sequence: TGTGCCAGCAGCGTAGGTCCGTTAAACACTGAAGCTTTCTTT.

The rearrangement links TRBV28 to TRBJ1-1; D possibly corresponds to TRBD1 (5 bases). CDR1 is MDHEN, CDR2 SYDVKM, per germline. Deletions cut 6 bases from V and 5 bases from J, with 13 bases between. This CDR3 has 13 residues. This CDR3 reads CASSVAGGTEAFF. CDR3 bases: TGTGCCAGCAGCGTCGCGGGGGGGACTGAAGCTTTCTTT.

A single count supports this clone. The chain uses TRBV7-9 and TRBJ1-4; a weak D match, TRBD1 (5 bases). The length of the CDR3 is 15 residues. Germline-derived CDR1 and CDR2 are SEHNR and FQNEAQ (reference sequence). Trimming pared 8 bases from V and 3 bases from J, leaving 16 bases between. CDR3 amino acids: CASGGQGEANEKLFF. In nucleotides, the CDR3 is TGTGCCAGCGGCGGCCAGGGAGAAGCTAATGAAAAACTGTTTTTT.

As for this clone: One end of the junction fails to match germline, which may point to a read error. The J gene is TRBJ2-2, the V gene TRBV4-3; tentatively, D is TRBD1 (5 bases). Germline CDR1 and CDR2: LGHNA and YSLEER. This CDR3 contains 15 residues. The CDR3 bases are TGCGCCAGCAGCCAAGCGGCAGGGAACAACGGGGAGCTGTTTTTT. Translation gives CASSQAAGNNGELFF.

V and J are TRBV5-1 and TRBJ2-5, with D possibly TRBD2 on 5 matching bases. The better agreement between TRBJ2-7 and the DNA end casts doubt on the J call. There are 13 residues in the CDR3. Germline values: CDR1 SGHRS, CDR2 YFSETQ. The CDR3 coding sequence is TGCGCCAGCAGCTCCCGTGAGGGCTACGAGCAGTACTTC. This sequence encodes CASSSREGYEQYF.

This chain joins TRBV6-4 and TRBJ1-6; D possibly corresponds to TRBD1 (5 bases). V was trimmed by 3 bases and J by 5 bases, leaving 14 bases between them. CDR3 length: 16 amino acids. Germline V gene data show CDR1 as MRHNA and CDR2 as SNTAGT. CDR3 nucleotides: TGTGCCAGCAGTGAGTTTTTCAGGGAACATAATTCACCCCTCCACTTT. Amino acid sequence: CASSEFFREHNSPLHF.